A single sample gave rise to the 25 T cell receptor beta chains below, sequenced in a study of T cell repertoires in cytomegalovirus infection. TCRdb analysed the reads with MiXCR anew, one entry per CDR3 protein. The table shows around 250,000 distinct CDR3 sequences, with 15% to 20% occurring only once. The sample comprised CD8+ T cells from PBMCs. These receptors were obtained from a human donor in good health (CMV status not recorded). Some clones in this sample may be carry-over from other donors' samples.

This clonotype is medium-sized (0.01 to 0.1%) by share. The J gene is TRBJ2-1, the V gene TRBV27; D is ambiguous. The CDR3 totals 13 residues. V dropped 2 bases and J dropped 5 bases, with 7 bases sitting between them. CDR1 is MNHEY and CDR2 is SMNVEV in the germline V gene (reference sequence). As DNA, the CDR3 is TGTGCCAGCAGTTTAGGTACAGACAATGAGCAGTTCTTC. Its protein product is CASSLGTDNEQFF.

This clonotype was counted only a few times. The rearrangement joins TRBV28 to TRBJ2-2; D might be TRBD2 (5 bases). CDR3 length: 15 amino acids. Trimming stripped 5 bases from V and 3 bases from J, with 13 bases between. Per the germline V gene, CDR1 is MDHEN and CDR2 is SYDVKM. DNA of the CDR3: TGTGCCAGCAGTCCACATACTAGTTACACCGGGGAGCTGTTTTTT. This codes for CASSPHTSYTGELFF.

V gene TRBV29-1 combines with J gene TRBJ2-7, with D perhaps TRBD2 (6 bases). Trimming removed 7 bases from V and 0 bases from J, with 13 bases in between. The CDR3 covers 13 residues. Germline CDR1 reads SQVTM; CDR2 reads ANQGSEA. The CDR3 sequence: CSAISGFSYEQYF. CDR3 in DNA: TGCAGCGCTATTAGCGGATTCTCCTACGAGCAGTACTTC.

Only a few counts were recorded for this clonotype. The chain joins TRBV2 to TRBJ1-6, with TRBD1 matching 8 bases. J was trimmed by 8 bases and V by 6 bases; bases with no gene match: 6. Germline V gene lookup returns CDR1 SNHLY and CDR2 FYNNEI. The length of the CDR3 is 14 residues. The CDR3 is CASRPDRGYSPLHF. In DNA, the CDR3 is TGTGCCAGCAGACCCGACAGGGGTTATTCACCCCTCCACTTT. Variable domain in full (rest from reference TRBV2 and TRBJ1-6): EPEVTQTPSHQVTQMGQEVILRCVPISNHLYFYWYRQILGQKVEFLVSFYNNEISEKSEIFDDQFSVERPDGSNFTLKIRSTKLEDSAMYFCASRPDRGYSPLHFGNGTRLTVT.

This chain joins TRBV29-1 and TRBJ2-7, with D possibly TRBD1 on 5 matching bases. Trimming pared 1 base from V and 4 bases from J, leaving 17 bases between. The CDR3 is 15 amino acids. Germline CDR1 SQVTM, CDR2 ANQGSEA. CDR3 nucleotides: TGCAGCGTTGAAGGGGTCGGCAGGACAACTTACGAGCAGTACTTC. Translated, it gives CSVEGVGRTTYEQYF.

This clonotype occurred a few times. As DNA, the CDR3 is TGCAGCGTTGAAGATCTGGTAAACTATGGCTACACCTTC. Protein: CSVEDLVNYGYTF. This chain joins TRBV29-1 and TRBJ1-2; D gene unclear. Germline V lookup: CDR1 SQVTM, CDR2 ANQGSEA. The CDR3 loop spans 13 amino acids. Trimming cost V 0 bases and J 2 bases, with 7 bases left between them. Variable domain in full (rest from reference TRBV29-1 and TRBJ1-2): SAVISQKPSRDICQRGTSLTIQCQVDSQVTMMFWYRQQPGQSLTLIATANQGSEATYESGFVIDKFPISRPNLTFSTLTVSNMSPEDSSIYLCSVEDLVNYGYTFGSGTRLTVV.

This clonotype was recorded many times. The V and J genes are TRBV7-9 and TRBJ1-4; TRBD1 aligns across 8 bases. The length of the CDR3 is 14 residues. With 4 bases clipped from V and 5 bases from J, the junction kept 3 bases outside the gene matches. CDR1 is SEHNR, CDR2 FQNEAQ, per germline (reference sequence). The CDR3 coding sequence is TGTGCCAGCAGCTCACGGACAGGGAATGAAAAACTGTTTTTT. This encodes CASSSRTGNEKLFF.

V gene TRBV29-1 combines with J gene TRBJ2-1; no definite D call. The ends were cut back, 5 bases at V and 12 bases at J, with 5 bases in the middle. Germline-derived CDR1 and CDR2 are SQVTM and ANQGSEA. CDR3 length equals 8 residues. In nucleotides, the CDR3 is TGCAGCGTTTCGGGGCAGTTCTTC. The encoded protein is CSVSGQFF.

This clonotype appeared many times. The genes are TRBV6-5 and TRBJ2-7; the match to TRBD2 covers 13 bases. The germline gives CDR1 MNHEY, CDR2 SVGAGI. The CDR3 extends over 15 amino acids. J was trimmed by 6 bases and V by 4 bases; bases with no gene match: 6. This CDR3 is CASSWTSGGTGEQYF. The CDR3 DNA is TGTGCCAGCAGTTGGACTAGCGGGGGTACGGGCGAGCAGTACTTC.

This chain joins TRBV13 and TRBJ2-2, with D possibly TRBD1 on 5 matching bases. The CDR3 runs to 15 residues. Germline V lookup: CDR1 PRHDT, CDR2 FYEKMQ (reference sequence). V dropped 4 bases and J dropped 6 bases, with 15 bases sitting between them. DNA for the CDR3: TGTGCCAGCAGCTCCTACCTTGACAGCGCCGGGGAGCTGTTTTTT. It encodes CASSSYLDSAGELFF.

This clonotype was found many times. V is TRBV6-2 or TRBV6-3 and J is TRBJ2-7; TRBD2 matches 12 bases. The CDR3 extends over 16 amino acids. The trim removed 6 bases at V and 4 bases at J, leaving 10 bases unmatched. In germline, CDR1 is MNHEY, CDR2 SVGEGT. The CDR3, as DNA: TGTGCCAGCAGCCCTGCGACTAGCGGGGGTGTTTACGAGCAGTACTTC. This codes for CASSPATSGGVYEQYF.

In its sample, this clonotype was seen a few times. The chain joins TRBV5-5 to TRBJ2-2; weak D call: TRBD1 (5 bases). The ends were cut back, 0 bases at V and 6 bases at J, with 12 bases in the middle. Per germline, CDR1 SGHKS and CDR2 YYEKEE (reference sequence). There are 15 residues in the CDR3. CDR3 nucleotides: TGTGCCAGCAGCTTGGCTCAGGGCATAGCCGGGGAGCTGTTTTTT. This codes for CASSLAQGIAGELFF.

The chain recombines TRBV20-1 with TRBJ1-2; D gene ambiguous. V was cut by 3 bases and J by 3 bases, with 11 bases left in between. This CDR3 has 13 residues. Germline loops: CDR1 DFQATT, CDR2 SNEGSKA (reference sequence). The CDR3: CSARSSKDYGYTF. Written as DNA, the CDR3 is TGCAGTGCTAGGTCCTCCAAGGACTATGGCTACACCTTC.

At least ten counts were recorded for this clonotype. The chain uses TRBV4-1 and TRBJ2-1, with D unclear. V dropped 0 bases and J dropped 5 bases, with 14 bases sitting between them. Germline-derived CDR1 and CDR2 are MGHRA and YSYEKL. CDR3 length equals 16 residues. This chain's CDR3 is CASSQDLVSLNNEQFF. As DNA, the CDR3 is TGCGCCAGCAGCCAAGATCTGGTGTCGCTAAACAATGAGCAGTTCTTC.

This clonotype was counted at least ten times. The rearrangement links TRBV14 to TRBJ1-6; no definite D call. The CDR3 covers 16 residues. V lost 0 bases and J lost 7, with 13 bases in between. The germline gives CDR1 SGHDN, CDR2 FVKESK. CDR3 sequence (DNA): TGTGCCAGCAGCCAAGAGGCTCCGGGTGGGAATTCACCCCTCCACTTT. It yields the protein CASSQEAPGGNSPLHF.

This clonotype has more than one count but fewer than ten. CDR3 sequence: CSARSGNTGELFF. The DNA of the CDR3 is TGCAGTGCTAGATCTGGGAACACCGGGGAGCTGTTTTTT. V gene TRBV20-1 combines with J gene TRBJ2-2, with D hard to call. CDR3 length: 13 amino acids. The V and J ends lost 2 bases and 1 base respectively, with 5 bases between them. In germline, CDR1 is DFQATT, CDR2 SNEGSKA (reference sequence).

In its sample, this clonotype was seen many times. This chain uses TRBV11-2 with TRBJ2-1; 8 bases are a match to TRBD2. The V and J ends lost 5 bases and 8 bases, in that order; junction bases with no gene match: 11. This CDR3 has 15 amino acids. Germline V gene data show CDR1 as SGHAT and CDR2 as FQNNGV. The CDR3 DNA reads as TGTGCCAGCAGCCGCTTCGGGGGGGCCTTAGATGAGCAGTTCTTC. Amino acid sequence: CASSRFGGALDEQFF.

In this sample, this clonotype turned up a few times. The chain couples TRBV19 to TRBJ2-7; 12 bases are shared with TRBD1. The CDR3 extends over 15 amino acids. Germline CDR1 is LNHDA and CDR2 is SQIVND (reference sequence). V trimming: 8 bases; J trimming: 4 bases; junction bases outside the gene matches: 9. The CDR3 reads CASRPGQGAGYEQYF. The DNA for the CDR3 is TGTGCCAGTCGACCGGGACAGGGGGCTGGGTACGAGCAGTACTTC.

CDR3 amino acids: CASSLEARAHEQYF. The CDR3, as DNA: TGTGCCAGCAGCTTAGAGGCTCGAGCCCACGAGCAGTACTTC. The rearrangement uses TRBV11-2 and TRBJ2-7; no clear D gene. Per germline, CDR1 SGHAT and CDR2 FQNNGV. Trimming shortened V by 0 bases and J by 5 bases, and 11 bases separated the two germline ends. CDR3 length: 14 amino acids.

This clonotype was picked up many times. V and J are TRBV6-2 or TRBV6-3 and TRBJ2-7; no definite D call. With 1 base removed from V and 2 bases from J, the gap between germline ends came to 6 bases. This CDR3 contains 13 residues. Germline-derived CDR1 and CDR2 are MNHEY and SVGEGT. The CDR3 protein is CASSYLLTYEQYF. Here the CDR3 DNA reads TGTGCCAGCAGTTACTTACTGACCTACGAGCAGTACTTC.

CDR3 DNA sequence: TGTGCCAGCAGTTCACCCCGGGACAACTCCTACGAGCAGTACTTC. Its translation is CASSSPRDNSYEQYF. The chain joins TRBV28 to TRBJ2-7; maybe TRBD1 (6 bases). Trimming stripped 4 bases from V and 0 bases from J, with 13 bases between. CDR3 length equals 15 residues. Germline values: CDR1 MDHEN, CDR2 SYDVKM.

The V call is TRBV7-3, the J call TRBJ2-1; TRBD2 agrees at 8 bases. Losses at the gene ends were 5 bases for V and 3 bases for J; bases not matched to a gene: 12. The CDR3 contains 17 residues. Germline V gene data show CDR1 as SGHTA and CDR2 as FQGTGA. For the CDR3, the DNA is TGTGCCAGCAGCGCCAGTGGGGGAGCGGGGGACTACAATGAGCAGTTCTTC. It yields the protein CASSASGGAGDYNEQFF.

This clonotype was counted many times. The J gene is TRBJ2-7, the V gene TRBV7-8; no clear D. Germline CDR1 is SGHVS and CDR2 is FQNEAQ. V dropped 0 bases and J dropped 2 bases, with 11 bases sitting between them. CDR3 length equals 15 residues. This CDR3 is CASSLAPRWTYEQYF. CDR3 nucleotide sequence: TGTGCCAGCAGCTTAGCTCCTCGGTGGACCTACGAGCAGTACTTC.

This clonotype has at least ten counts. The V gene is TRBV28, the J gene TRBJ2-7; D not certain. Per the germline V gene, CDR1 is MDHEN and CDR2 is SYDVKM. The CDR3 has 14 residues. V was pared by 2 bases and J by 6 bases, with 14 bases between. The DNA for the CDR3 is TGTGCCAGCAGTTTAGTGGGTATGGAAGGCGAGCAGTACTTC. Its translation is CASSLVGMEGEQYF.

As to this clonotype: Germline and junction disagree at one end, which may indicate a read error. The chain joins TRBV4-1 to TRBJ2-7; D gene unclear. This CDR3 contains 13 residues. Germline CDR1 is MGHRA and CDR2 is YSYEKL. Here the CDR3 DNA reads TGCGCCGGCAGCCAAGATCGCAGCTACGAGCAGTACTTC. Protein: CAGSQDRSYEQYF.